A single sample gave rise to the 3 T cell receptor beta chains below, sequenced in a study of neoadjuvant anti-PD-1 for oral cavity cancer. Time point specified: after neoadjuvant nivolumab, at surgical resection. Data came from immunoSEQ multiplex PCR; TCRdb stores just in-frame clones and leaves some out. This table has about 12,000 clones, over 55% appearing once. The sample consisted of PBMCs, taken after nivolumab (anti-PD-1) treatment. These receptors all stem from a person aged 35 to 85 with oral cavity squamous cell carcinoma.

This clone appeared a single time. This chain connects TRBV7-2 to TRBJ2-3, with 7 bases that match TRBD1. Trimming removed 5 bases from V and 2 bases from J; junction bases left unmatched: 4. The CDR3 totals 14 residues. The germline gives CDR1 SGHTA, CDR2 FQGNSA. CDR3 sequence: CASSPTGNTDTQYF. The CDR3, as DNA: TGTGCCAGCAGCCCGACAGGGAACACAGATACGCAGTATTTT.

The rearrangement links TRBV10-3 to TRBJ1-2; D is perhaps TRBD1 (6 bases). This CDR3 comprises 15 residues. The V end lost 0 bases, the J end lost 7 bases, and 15 bases lay between the germline ends. Germline CDR1 ENHRY, CDR2 SYGVKD. Here the CDR3 reads CAISESIRQASGYTF. The CDR3 DNA sequence: TGTGCCATCAGTGAGTCGATTCGACAGGCCAGTGGCTACACCTTC.

A few counts support this clone. This rearrangement joins TRBV5-1 to TRBJ2-7; D is possibly TRBD1 or TRBD2 (5 bases each). This CDR3 has 15 amino acids. Per the germline V gene, CDR1 is SGHRS and CDR2 is YFSETQ. V was cut by 8 bases and J by 3 bases, with 21 bases left in between. The CDR3 DNA is TGCGCCAGACTAACGACCGGGACGGACGTCTACGAGCAGTACTTC. The encoded protein is CARLTTGTDVYEQYF. Full variable domain (remainder filled in from reference TRBV5-1 and TRBJ2-7): KAGVTQTPRYLIKTRGQQVTLSCSPISGHRSVSWYQQTPGQGLQFLFEYFSETQRNKGNFPGRFSGRQFSNSRSEMNVSTLELGDSALYLCARLTTGTDVYEQYFGPGTRLTVT.